A single sample gave rise to the 19 T cell receptor beta chains below, sequenced in a study of human T cells and chemical hapten exposure. The time point is: patch test 1, 2 weeks after DPC sensitization. Specified treatment: therapeutic diphenylcyclopropenone sensitization with weekly scalp DPC. TCRdb re-derived calls from the RACE reads in MiXCR, one entry per CDR3 protein. The sample yields about 380,000 distinct CDR3 sequences, around 5% seen once. The starting material was whole blood, obtained in connection with sensitization to the hapten diphenylcyclopropenone (DPC). The receptors stem from a woman aged 45 to 65 with alopecia areata. Some clones in this sample may be carry-over from other donors' samples.

This clonotype was detected only a few times. The rearrangement links TRBV2 to TRBJ2-3; the D is unclear. Germline V gene data show CDR1 as SNHLY and CDR2 as FYNNEI. The length of the CDR3 is 12 residues. The V end lost 6 bases, the J end lost 4 bases, and 8 bases lay between the germline ends. CDR3 protein: CASRLESDTQYF. CDR3 coding DNA: TGTGCCAGCAGACTCGAGTCAGATACGCAGTATTTT.

The chain couples TRBV5-1 to TRBJ1-4, with 7 bases that match TRBD1. The ends lost 9 bases at V and 3 bases at J; junction bases unmatched: 14. Germline loops: CDR1 SGHRS, CDR2 YFSETQ. The CDR3 contains 16 residues. The CDR3 loop is CATKRDSSSANEKLFF. The CDR3 DNA reads TGCGCCACCAAACGGGACAGCTCGTCTGCTAATGAAAAACTGTTTTTT.

This clonotype was recorded many times. The V call is TRBV4-3, the J call TRBJ2-1, with D possibly being TRBD1 or TRBD2 (6 bases each). The CDR3 has 16 residues. The V end lost 4 bases, the J end lost 5 bases, and 18 bases lay between the germline ends. In germline, CDR1 is LGHNA, CDR2 YSLEER. The CDR3 loop is CASSPTTTRGDNEQFF. Here the CDR3 DNA reads TGCGCCAGCAGCCCCACGACTACTAGGGGGGACAATGAGCAGTTCTTC.

The chain couples TRBV11-2 to TRBJ2-2, with D unclear. Germline V CDR1 and CDR2: SGHAT, FQNNGV. Trimming left V 5 bases short and J 1 base short, with 14 bases between. There are 16 residues in the CDR3. The CDR3 here is CASSHSRHKNTGELFF. CDR3 nucleotide sequence: TGTGCCAGCAGCCATTCCCGGCATAAGAACACCGGGGAGCTGTTTTTT.

This rearrangement joins TRBV25-1 to TRBJ2-1; a weak D match, TRBD2 (6 bases). V gave up 2 bases and J gave up 7 bases, with 15 bases separating them. CDR3 size: 15 residues. CDR1 and CDR2 from the germline V gene are MGHDK and SYGVNS. CDR3 coding DNA: TGTGCCAGCAGTGAACAAGTAGGAGGGATAAATGAGCAGTTCTTC. This translates into CASSEQVGGINEQFF.

The table lists this clonotype with many counts. The chain uses TRBV27 and TRBJ1-1; D not certain. The germline CDR1 and CDR2 sequences are MNHEY and SMNVEV (reference sequence). CDR3 length equals 13 residues. Trimming took 3 bases from V and 6 from J, leaving 11 bases between them. In DNA form, the CDR3 reads TGTGCCAGCAGTTTGGCGCGGTTGGCTGAAGCTTTCTTT. Amino acid sequence: CASSLARLAEAFF.

This clonotype occurred many times. The rearrangement joins TRBV9 to TRBJ1-5; no firm D call. V was shortened by 0 bases and J by 7 bases, with 8 bases between the two germline ends. The CDR3 runs 13 residues. CDR1 and CDR2 from the germline V gene are SGDLS and YYNGEE. The CDR3 bases are TGTGCCAGCAGCGTAGAGGCAGGACAGCCCCAGCATTTT. Residues: CASSVEAGQPQHF.

This chain joins TRBV24-1 and TRBJ2-1, with D possibly being TRBD1 (6 bases). Trimming removed 1 base at V and 6 bases at J, with 9 bases between. Germline V CDR1 and CDR2: KGHDR, SFDVKD. This CDR3 comprises 14 residues. The CDR3 nucleotides are TGTGCCACCAGTGATTTCGCAGGGGTCAATGAGCAGTTCTTC. Its translation: CATSDFAGVNEQFF.

This clonotype appeared many times. The gene calls are TRBV7-9 and TRBJ2-7; 7 positions agree with TRBD1. CDR1 is SEHNR, CDR2 FQNEAQ, per germline (reference sequence). The CDR3 is 14 amino acids. V shed 4 bases and J 2 bases; nucleotides not matched to a gene: 5. The CDR3 region is CASSSGQRTYEQYF. CDR3 coding DNA: TGTGCCAGCAGCTCGGGACAGAGAACCTACGAGCAGTACTTC.

The chain recombines TRBV7-2 with TRBJ1-1, with 7 bases that match TRBD1. The junction had 8 bases not matched to a gene; V was cut back by 5 bases and J by 8 bases. CDR1 and CDR2 from the germline V gene are SGHTA and FQGNSA. The CDR3 loop spans 13 amino acids. The CDR3 sequence is CASSPRQGLEAFF. The CDR3 nucleotides are TGTGCCAGCAGCCCTCGACAGGGATTAGAAGCTTTCTTT. The full variable domain, rest sourced from reference TRBV7-2 and TRBJ1-1, is GAGVSQSPSNKVTEKGKDVELRCDPISGHTALYWYRQSLGQGLEFLIYFQGNSAPDKSGLPSDRFSAERTGGSVSTLTIQRTQQEDSAVYLCASSPRQGLEAFFGQGTRLTVV.

This clonotype was seen only a few times. The chain combines TRBV11-2 with TRBJ1-1; D gene uncertain. The CDR3 spans 14 residues. Germline V lookup: CDR1 SGHAT, CDR2 FQNNGV. The ends were cut back, 4 bases at V and 0 bases at J, with 9 bases in the middle. The CDR3 nucleotides read TGTGCCAGCAGCTCGGCGGGAATGAACACTGAAGCTTTCTTT. Residues: CASSSAGMNTEAFF.

This clonotype was counted at least ten times. This chain links TRBV6-5 with TRBJ2-5; 11 bases are shared with TRBD1. The germline CDR1 and CDR2 sequences are MNHEY and SVGAGI. Trimming removed 0 bases from V and 4 bases from J; junction bases left unmatched: 1. The CDR3 length is 15 residues. CDR3 amino acids: CASSYSGTGGETQYF. The CDR3 DNA follows: TGTGCCAGCAGTTACTCCGGGACAGGGGGAGAGACCCAGTACTTC.

This clonotype showed up many times. V usage is TRBV6-5 and J usage is TRBJ2-5; no clear D gene. The CDR3 sequence is 14 residues long. The V gene's germline CDR1 is MNHEY and CDR2 SVGAGI. V was shortened by 5 bases and J by 3 bases, with 13 bases between the two germline ends. Here the CDR3 DNA reads TGTGCCAGCAGTACCCCTAGGAAGGAAGAGACCCAGTACTTC. This codes for CASSTPRKEETQYF.

The chain recombines TRBV11-2 with TRBJ1-2, with TRBD1 as a possible D gene (6 bases). Germline lookup yields CDR1 SGHAT and CDR2 FQNNGV. The CDR3 length is 15 residues. V lost 1 base and J lost 3, with 12 bases in between. For the CDR3, the DNA is TGTGCCAGCAGCTTAGTACAGGGTGGATACTATGGCTACACCTTC. This encodes CASSLVQGGYYGYTF.

This clonotype was counted at least ten times. V usage is TRBV7-2 and J usage is TRBJ1-5, with D perhaps matching TRBD1 (5 bases). With 0 bases removed from V and 3 bases from J, the gap between germline ends came to 9 bases. CDR3 length: 15 residues. Germline V gene lookup returns CDR1 SGHTA and CDR2 FQGNSA. The CDR3 nucleotides are TGTGCCAGCAGCTTAGCCGCACAGGTCAATCAGCCCCAGCATTTT. It encodes CASSLAAQVNQPQHF.

The gene calls are TRBV29-1 and TRBJ2-3; 8 bases align to TRBD2. The CDR3 spans 17 residues. Germline V gene lookup returns CDR1 SQVTM and CDR2 ANQGSEA. V lost 0 bases, J lost 2 bases, and 10 bases stayed unmatched. CDR3 protein: CSVEDGSGGGNTDTQYF. CDR3 sequence (DNA): TGCAGCGTTGAAGATGGGAGCGGGGGTGGTAACACAGATACGCAGTATTTT.

This clonotype was detected many times. The chain recombines TRBV11-2 with TRBJ2-1; 11 bases agree with TRBD2. CDR3 length equals 15 residues. Losses at the gene ends were 5 bases for V and 7 bases for J; bases not matched to a gene: 7. Germline lookup yields CDR1 SGHAT and CDR2 FQNNGV. CDR3 coding DNA: TGTGCCAGCAGCCGAACACTAGCGGGAGAAAATGAGCAGTTCTTC. This translates into CASSRTLAGENEQFF.

In its sample, this clonotype was seen a few times. V and J are TRBV29-1 and TRBJ1-4, with D possibly TRBD1 on 5 matching bases. The CDR3 loop spans 14 amino acids. V gave up 3 bases and J gave up 8 bases, with 16 bases separating them. The V gene's germline CDR1 is SQVTM and CDR2 ANQGSEA. CDR3 amino acids: CSVEEWGSEEKLFF. The CDR3, as DNA: TGCAGCGTTGAGGAGTGGGGGAGTGAGGAAAAACTGTTTTTT.

This clonotype was observed many times. The V gene is TRBV23-1, the J gene TRBJ2-1, with 8 bases identical to TRBD2. TRBV23-1 is an ORF, and what it does is uncertain. The ends lost 8 bases at V and 4 bases at J; junction bases unmatched: 7. CDR3 length: 14 amino acids. In nucleotides, the CDR3 is TGCGCCAGCCTGTGCGGGAGGATATACAATGAGCAGTTCTTC. It translates to CASLCGRIYNEQFF.